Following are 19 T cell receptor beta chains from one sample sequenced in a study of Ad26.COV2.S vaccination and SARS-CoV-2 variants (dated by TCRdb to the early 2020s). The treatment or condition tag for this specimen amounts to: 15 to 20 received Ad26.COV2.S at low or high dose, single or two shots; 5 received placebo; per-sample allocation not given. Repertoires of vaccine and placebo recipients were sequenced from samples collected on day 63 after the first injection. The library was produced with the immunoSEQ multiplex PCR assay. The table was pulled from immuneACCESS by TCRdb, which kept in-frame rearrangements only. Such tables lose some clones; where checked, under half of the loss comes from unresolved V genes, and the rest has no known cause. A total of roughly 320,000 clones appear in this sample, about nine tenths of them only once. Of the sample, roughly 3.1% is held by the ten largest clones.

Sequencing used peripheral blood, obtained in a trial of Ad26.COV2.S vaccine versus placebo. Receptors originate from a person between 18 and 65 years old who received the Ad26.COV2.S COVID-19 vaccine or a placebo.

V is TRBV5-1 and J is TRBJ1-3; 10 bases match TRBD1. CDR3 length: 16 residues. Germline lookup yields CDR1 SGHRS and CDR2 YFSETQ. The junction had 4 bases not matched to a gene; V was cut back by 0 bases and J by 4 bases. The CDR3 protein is CASSLAGDRGGNTIYF. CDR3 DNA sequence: TGCGCCAGCAGCTTGGCCGGGGACAGGGGAGGAAACACCATATATTTT.

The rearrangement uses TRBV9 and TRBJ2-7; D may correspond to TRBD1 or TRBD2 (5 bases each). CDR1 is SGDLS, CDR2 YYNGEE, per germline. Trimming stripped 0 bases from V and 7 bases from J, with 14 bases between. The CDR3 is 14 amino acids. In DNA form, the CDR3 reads TGTGCCAGCAGCGTAGCTGGGGGAGCATGGGAGCAGTACTTC. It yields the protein CASSVAGGAWEQYF.

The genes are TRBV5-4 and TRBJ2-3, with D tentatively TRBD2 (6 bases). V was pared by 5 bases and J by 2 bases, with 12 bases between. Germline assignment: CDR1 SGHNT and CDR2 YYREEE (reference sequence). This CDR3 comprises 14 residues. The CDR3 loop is CASSSAGPTDTQYF. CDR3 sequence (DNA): TGTGCCAGCAGTTCAGCGGGCCCCACAGATACGCAGTATTTT.

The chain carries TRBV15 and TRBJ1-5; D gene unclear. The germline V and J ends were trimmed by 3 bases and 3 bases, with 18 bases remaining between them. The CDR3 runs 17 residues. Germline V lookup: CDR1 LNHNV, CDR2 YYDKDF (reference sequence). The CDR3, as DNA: TGTGCCACCAGCAGGGAAGGGCCACTGTCTTTCAATCAGCCCCAGCATTTT. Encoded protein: CATSREGPLSFNQPQHF.

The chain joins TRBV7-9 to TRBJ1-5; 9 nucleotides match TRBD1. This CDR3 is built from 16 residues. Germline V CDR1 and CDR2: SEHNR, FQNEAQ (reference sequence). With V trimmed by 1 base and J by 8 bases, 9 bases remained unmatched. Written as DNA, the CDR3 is TGTGCCAGCAGCTTAGGATGGGACAGGGATTTAGAGCCCCAGCATTTT. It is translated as CASSLGWDRDLEPQHF.

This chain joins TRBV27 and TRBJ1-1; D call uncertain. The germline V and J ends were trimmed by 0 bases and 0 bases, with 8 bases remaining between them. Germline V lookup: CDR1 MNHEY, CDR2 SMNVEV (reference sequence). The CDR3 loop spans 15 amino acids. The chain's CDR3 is CASSLSGNMNTEAFF. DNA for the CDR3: TGTGCCAGCAGTTTATCGGGCAACATGAACACTGAAGCTTTCTTT.

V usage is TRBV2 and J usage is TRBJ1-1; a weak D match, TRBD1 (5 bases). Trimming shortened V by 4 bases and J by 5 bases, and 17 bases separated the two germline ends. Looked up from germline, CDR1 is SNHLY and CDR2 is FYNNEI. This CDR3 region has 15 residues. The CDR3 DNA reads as TGTGCCAGCAGTGTTACGGCAGGGTTAGAAACTGAAGCTTTCTTT. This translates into CASSVTAGLETEAFF.

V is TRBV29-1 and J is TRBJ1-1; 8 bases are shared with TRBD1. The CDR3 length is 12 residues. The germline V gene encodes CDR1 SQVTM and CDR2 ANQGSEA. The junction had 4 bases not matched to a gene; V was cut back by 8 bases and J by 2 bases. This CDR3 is CSPRGHNTEAFF. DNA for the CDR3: TGCAGCCCCAGGGGGCATAACACTGAAGCTTTCTTT.

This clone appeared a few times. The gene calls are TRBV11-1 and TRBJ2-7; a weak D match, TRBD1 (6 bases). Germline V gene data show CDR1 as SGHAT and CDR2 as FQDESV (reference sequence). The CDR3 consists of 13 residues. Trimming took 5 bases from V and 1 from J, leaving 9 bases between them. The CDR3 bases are TGTGCCAGCAGCCTGGGACAATCCTACGAGCAGTACTTC. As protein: CASSLGQSYEQYF.

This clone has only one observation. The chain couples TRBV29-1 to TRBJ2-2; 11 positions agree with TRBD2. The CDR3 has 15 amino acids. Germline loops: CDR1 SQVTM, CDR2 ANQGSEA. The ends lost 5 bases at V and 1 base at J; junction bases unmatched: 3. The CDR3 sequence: CSVPSGGMNTGELFF. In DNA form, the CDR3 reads TGCAGCGTTCCTAGCGGGGGGATGAACACCGGGGAGCTGTTTTTT.

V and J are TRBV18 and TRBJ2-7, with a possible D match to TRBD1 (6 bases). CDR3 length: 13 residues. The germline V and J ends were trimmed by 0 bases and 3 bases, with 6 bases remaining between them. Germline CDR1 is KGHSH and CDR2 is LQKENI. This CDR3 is CASSPPDSYEQYF. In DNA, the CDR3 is TGTGCCAGCTCACCACCGGACAGCTACGAGCAGTACTTC.

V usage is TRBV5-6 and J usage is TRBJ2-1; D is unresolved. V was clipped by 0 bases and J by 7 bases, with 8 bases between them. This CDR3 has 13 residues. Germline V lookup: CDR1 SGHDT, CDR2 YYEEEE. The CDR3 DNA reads TGTGCCAGCAGCTTGGATTTCCGGAATGAGCAGTTCTTC. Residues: CASSLDFRNEQFF.

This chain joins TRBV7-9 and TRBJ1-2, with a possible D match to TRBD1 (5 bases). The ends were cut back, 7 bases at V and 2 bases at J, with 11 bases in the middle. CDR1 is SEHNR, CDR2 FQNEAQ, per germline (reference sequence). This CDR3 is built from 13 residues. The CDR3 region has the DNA TGTGCCAGCAACCCAGACAGCAACTATGGCTACACCTTC. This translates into CASNPDSNYGYTF.

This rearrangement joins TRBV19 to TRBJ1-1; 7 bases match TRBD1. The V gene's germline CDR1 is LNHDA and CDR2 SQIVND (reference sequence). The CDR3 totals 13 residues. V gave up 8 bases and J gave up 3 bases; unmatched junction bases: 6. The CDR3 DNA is TGTGCCAGTCGAGACAGGGTGGACACTGAAGCTTTCTTT. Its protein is CASRDRVDTEAFF.

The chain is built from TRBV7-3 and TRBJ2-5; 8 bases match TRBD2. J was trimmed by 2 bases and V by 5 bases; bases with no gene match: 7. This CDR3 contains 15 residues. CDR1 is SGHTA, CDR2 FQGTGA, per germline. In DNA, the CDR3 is TGTGCCAGCAGCCCAGTGGGCGGGGGGCAAGAGACCCAGTACTTC. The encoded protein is CASSPVGGGQETQYF.

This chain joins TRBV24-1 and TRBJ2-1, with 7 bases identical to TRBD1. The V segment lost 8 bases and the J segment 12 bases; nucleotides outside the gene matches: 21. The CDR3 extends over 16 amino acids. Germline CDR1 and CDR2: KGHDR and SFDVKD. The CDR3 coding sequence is TGTGCCACCACCCCTGAGAAAGGACAGGTGGATTTTTGGCAGTTCTTC. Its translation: CATTPEKGQVDFWQFF.

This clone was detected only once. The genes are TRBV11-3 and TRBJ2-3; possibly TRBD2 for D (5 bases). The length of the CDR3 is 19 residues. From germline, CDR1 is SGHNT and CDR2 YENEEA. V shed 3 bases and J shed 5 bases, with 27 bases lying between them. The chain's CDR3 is CASSFIRRGPSYVEDTQYF. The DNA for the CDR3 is TGTGCCAGCAGCTTTATAAGGCGTGGGCCTAGCTATGTTGAAGATACGCAGTATTTT. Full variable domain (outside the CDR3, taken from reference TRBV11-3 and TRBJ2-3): EAGVVQSPRYKIIEKKQPVAFWCNPISGHNTLYWYLQNLGQGPELLIRYENEEAVDDSQLPKDRFSAERLKGVDSTLKIQPAELGDSAVYLCASSFIRRGPSYVEDTQYFGPGTRLTVL.

CDR3 in DNA: TGCGCCAGCAGCTTGGACAGGGGATATAATTCACCCCTCCACTTT. Translating it yields CASSLDRGYNSPLHF. The chain joins TRBV5-1 to TRBJ1-6, with TRBD1 matching over 7 bases. With 0 bases clipped from V and 4 bases from J, the junction kept 1 base outside the gene matches. The CDR3 extends over 15 amino acids. Germline V gene lookup returns CDR1 SGHRS and CDR2 YFSETQ.

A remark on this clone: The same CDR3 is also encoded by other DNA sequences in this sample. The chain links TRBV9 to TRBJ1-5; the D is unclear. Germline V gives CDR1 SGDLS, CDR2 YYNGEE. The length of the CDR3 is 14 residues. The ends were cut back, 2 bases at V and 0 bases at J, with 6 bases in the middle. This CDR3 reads CASSVDYSNQPQHF. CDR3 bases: TGTGCCAGCAGCGTCGATTATAGCAATCAGCCCCAGCATTTT.